A single sample gave rise to the 14 T cell receptor beta chains below, sequenced in a study of blood T cell repertoires in COVID-19. The data were produced by immunoSEQ multiplex PCR, yet TCRdb's version contains in-frame clones alone and is incomplete. This sample has some 160,000 clones; 80% to 90% occur once, and the top ten carry 2.5% to 3%. The sequenced sample was peripheral blood. The receptor source for this set is an elderly woman with COVID-19, enrolled during active disease.

V gene TRBV9 combines with J gene TRBJ1-5, with D possibly being TRBD1 (5 bases). The germline V gene has CDR1 SGDLS and CDR2 YYNGEE. The germline V and J ends were trimmed by 8 bases and 0 bases, with 15 bases remaining between them. The CDR3 is made up of 15 amino acids. The CDR3 nucleotides are TGTGCCAGGGCTGGACCCAGGGATAGCAATCAGCCCCAGCATTTT. Its translation: CARAGPRDSNQPQHF.

The chain employs TRBV18 and TRBJ2-7, with 7 bases that match TRBD2. The CDR3 spans 16 residues. V lost 2 bases, J lost 6 bases, and 13 bases stayed unmatched. The germline gives CDR1 KGHSH, CDR2 LQKENI. The CDR3 nucleotides are TGTGCCAGCTCACCAAGGTCGGTTGGACTAGTCACCGAGCAGTACTTC. Its protein is CASSPRSVGLVTEQYF.

The chain has TRBV5-4 and TRBJ1-1; D is unclear. V was pared by 0 bases and J by 5 bases, with 11 bases between. Germline V CDR1 and CDR2: SGHNT, YYREEE (reference sequence). This CDR3 contains 14 residues. This CDR3 is CASSLESGGTEAFF. In nucleotides, the CDR3 is TGTGCCAGCAGCTTGGAATCGGGAGGGACTGAAGCTTTCTTT.

V and J are TRBV19 and TRBJ2-1; perhaps TRBD1 as D (5 bases). V was trimmed by 5 bases and J by 0 bases, leaving 8 bases between them. CDR1 is LNHDA and CDR2 is SQIVND in the germline V gene (reference sequence). The CDR3 sequence is 14 residues long. CDR3 in DNA: TGTGCCAGTAGTCCAGGGTTCTCCTACAATGAGCAGTTCTTC. Translation gives CASSPGFSYNEQFF.

The chain has TRBV6-2 or TRBV6-3 and TRBJ1-2; D is ambiguous. Looked up from germline, CDR1 is MNHEY and CDR2 is SVGEGT. This CDR3 contains 12 residues. V was shortened by 2 bases and J by 7 bases, with 8 bases between the two germline ends. CDR3: CASSYPAVGYTF. CDR3 coding DNA: TGTGCCAGCAGTTACCCGGCGGTTGGCTACACCTTC.

The gene calls are TRBV10-3 and TRBJ2-3; 10 bases line up with TRBD2. The CDR3 has 16 amino acids. CDR1 is ENHRY and CDR2 is SYGVKD in the germline V gene. Trimming removed 3 bases from V and 4 bases from J; junction bases left unmatched: 7. The CDR3 is CAISDLASGSADTQYF. The CDR3, as DNA: TGTGCCATCAGTGATTTGGCTAGCGGGAGTGCAGATACGCAGTATTTT.

The rearrangement joins TRBV18 to TRBJ2-2; D is ambiguous. CDR3 size: 17 residues. Trimming took off 2 bases at V and 4 bases at J, with 17 bases between the two ends. Per the germline V gene, CDR1 is KGHSH and CDR2 is LQKENI. The CDR3 coding sequence is TGTGCCAGCTCACCAAGGCCGACACTGGGTCCCACCGGGGAGCTGTTTTTT. Residues: CASSPRPTLGPTGELFF.

The rearrangement uses TRBV5-1 and TRBJ1-1; D may be TRBD1 (6 bases). Germline lookup yields CDR1 SGHRS and CDR2 YFSETQ. Trimming removed 4 bases from V and 0 bases from J, with 10 bases in between. This CDR3 is built from 14 residues. CDR3 loop: CASSPTGMNTEAFF. The DNA of the CDR3 is TGCGCCAGCAGCCCTACAGGGATGAACACTGAAGCTTTCTTT.

The chain combines TRBV7-9 with TRBJ1-2, with 8 bases matching TRBD1. Germline CDR1 reads SEHNR; CDR2 reads FQNEAQ (reference sequence). V gave up 7 bases and J gave up 2 bases; unmatched junction bases: 6. The CDR3 consists of 14 residues. DNA of the CDR3: TGTGCCAGCACCCGACAGGGGTGGAACTATGGCTACACCTTC. Its translation: CASTRQGWNYGYTF. The entire variable domain, with the rest obtained from reference TRBV7-9 and TRBJ1-2, is as follows: DTGVSQNPRHKITKRGQNVTFRCDPISEHNRLYWYRQTLGQGPEFLTYFQNEAQLEKSRLLSDRFSAERPKGSFSTLEIQRTEQGDSAMYLCASTRQGWNYGYTFGSGTRLTVV.

The chain joins TRBV5-6 to TRBJ2-1; 10 bases are a match to TRBD2. Germline CDR1 SGHDT, CDR2 YYEEEE. The CDR3 covers 15 residues. V shed 0 bases, J shed 10 bases, and the junction held 7 bases outside the gene matches. CDR3 in DNA: TGTGCCAGCAGCTTGGGGCTAGCGGGAGTTTGGGAGCAGTTCTTC. Residues: CASSLGLAGVWEQFF.

V and J are TRBV19 and TRBJ1-5; D is unclear. The CDR3 loop spans 14 amino acids. Trimming left V 3 bases short and J 2 bases short, with 8 bases between. Germline assignment: CDR1 LNHDA and CDR2 SQIVND (reference sequence). The CDR3 DNA reads TGTGCCAGTAGTATTTCAGGCGGCAATCAGCCCCAGCATTTT. It translates to CASSISGGNQPQHF.

The V and J genes are TRBV10-1 and TRBJ1-4; no definite D call. The CDR3 is 16 residues long. V dropped 5 bases and J dropped 1 base, with 14 bases sitting between them. CDR1 is WNHNN, CDR2 SYGVQD, per germline (reference sequence). CDR3 region: CASSWSRALTNEKLFF. The CDR3 nucleotides are TGCGCCAGCAGTTGGTCGAGGGCCTTAACTAATGAAAAACTGTTTTTT.

This sequence joins TRBV7-9 and TRBJ2-7, with 9 bases identical to TRBD2. V lost 1 base and J lost 3; bases outside the gene matches: 10. CDR3 size: 17 residues. Germline assignment: CDR1 SEHNR and CDR2 FQNEAQ (reference sequence). CDR3 nucleotide sequence: TGTGCCAGCAGCTTAGTAGTAGGGGCTAGCGGGATCTACGAGCAGTACTTC. This codes for CASSLVVGASGIYEQYF. Together with reference TRBV7-9 and TRBJ2-7, the CDR3 gives the full variable domain: DTGVSQNPRHKITKRGQNVTFRCDPISEHNRLYWYRQTLGQGPEFLTYFQNEAQLEKSRLLSDRFSAERPKGSFSTLEIQRTEQGDSAMYLCASSLVVGASGIYEQYFGPGTRLTVT.

This chain joins TRBV5-5 and TRBJ1-1; no clear D. V was cut by 4 bases and J by 0 bases, with 10 bases left in between. Germline V gives CDR1 SGHKS, CDR2 YYEKEE (reference sequence). The CDR3 sequence is 14 residues long. The DNA for the CDR3 is TGTGCCAGCAGCATCTTTGGCCTGAACACTGAAGCTTTCTTT. Protein: CASSIFGLNTEAFF.